The source of this T cell receptor beta chain is a study of OX40 agonist ivuxolimab in advanced cancers. At the level of the study: People in dose escalation had one of these cancers: hepatocellular carcinoma, melanoma, renal cell or head and neck cancer.

Regarding the study as a whole: Expanded peripheral T cell antigen specificity was not determined.

The table lists this clone with a count of one. Its antigen is currently unknown. Libraries were prepared by immunoSEQ multiplex PCR; TCRdb keeps only in-frame clonotypes and omits some of them. The sample contains about 98,000 clones, approximately 88% of which appear only once. Germline V lookup: CDR1 SGHTA, CDR2 FQGNSA. Trimming removed 5 bases from V and 4 bases from J, with 11 bases in between. The CDR3 consists of 13 residues. The V call is TRBV7-2, the J call TRBJ2-5; D is unresolved. The sequences come from CD4+ or CD8+ T cells sorted from blood, collected in a trial of the OX40 agonist ivuxolimab. The TCR comes from an adult with an advanced solid tumor such as melanoma, head and neck, liver or kidney cancer. CDR3 nucleotide sequence: TGTGCCAGCAGCCAAGGGATCCGAGAGACCCAGTACTTC. It is translated as CASSQGIRETQYF.